This T cell receptor (beta chain) was sequenced for a study of naive and memory T cell subsets. Study-wide results and limits: Expression changes during T cell differentiation may affect RNA-based TCR counts. From naive to CM, EM and EMRA, diversity decreased and Gini increased. A few larger clonotypes appeared in naive repertoires, especially CD8, possibly memory cells re-expressing CD45RA.

The V and J ends lost 3 bases and 0 bases respectively, with 14 bases between them. This CDR3 region has 16 residues. Comment on this clonotype: The antigen is not known.

Two oligonucleotides, mixed equimolar, formed the beta constant-region primer covering TRBC1 and TRBC2. Ligated cDNA was amplified by four rounds of PCR with nested alpha and beta constant-region primers and SP2. TCRdb reprocessed the UMI-ligation and nested PCR reads via MiXCR and lists one record per CDR3 protein. The sample records 98,000 or so distinct CDR3 sequences, about 14% being singletons. The clonotype comes from a human donor in good health. The source material was naive CD8+ T cells from blood. The J gene is TRBJ1-1, the V gene TRBV12-3 or TRBV12-4; D ambiguous. The CDR3 DNA is TGTGCCAGCAGTTTTTCGACCGAAGGCTTGAACACTGAAGCTTTCTTT. It translates to CASSFSTEGLNTEAFF.